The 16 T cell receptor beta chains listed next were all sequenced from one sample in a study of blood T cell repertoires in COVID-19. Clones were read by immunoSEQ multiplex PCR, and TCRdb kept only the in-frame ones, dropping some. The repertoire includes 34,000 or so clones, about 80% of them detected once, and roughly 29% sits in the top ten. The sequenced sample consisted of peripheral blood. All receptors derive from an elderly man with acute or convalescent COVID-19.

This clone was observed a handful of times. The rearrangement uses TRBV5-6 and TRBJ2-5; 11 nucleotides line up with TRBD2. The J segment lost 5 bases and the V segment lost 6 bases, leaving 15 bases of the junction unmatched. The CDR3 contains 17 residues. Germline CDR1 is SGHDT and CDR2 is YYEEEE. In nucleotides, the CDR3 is TGTGCCAGCATTACCATGGGACTAGCGGCAAAAAGTGAGACCCAGTACTTC. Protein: CASITMGLAAKSETQYF.

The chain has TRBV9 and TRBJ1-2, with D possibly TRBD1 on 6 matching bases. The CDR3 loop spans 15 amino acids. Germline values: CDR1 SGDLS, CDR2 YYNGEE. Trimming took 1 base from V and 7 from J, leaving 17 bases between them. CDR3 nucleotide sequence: TGTGCCAGCAGCGTAATGGTACAGGGAAAGGGTGGCTACACCTTC. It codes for CASSVMVQGKGGYTF.

DNA for the CDR3: TGCAGTGCTAGTCCGGGACTAGCAGCCTACGAGCAGTACTTC. This codes for CSASPGLAAYEQYF. The chain is built from TRBV20-1 and TRBJ2-7; 9 positions agree with TRBD2. The V and J ends lost 3 bases and 2 bases, in that order; junction bases with no gene match: 5. CDR3 size: 14 residues. The germline gives CDR1 DFQATT, CDR2 SNEGSKA (reference sequence).

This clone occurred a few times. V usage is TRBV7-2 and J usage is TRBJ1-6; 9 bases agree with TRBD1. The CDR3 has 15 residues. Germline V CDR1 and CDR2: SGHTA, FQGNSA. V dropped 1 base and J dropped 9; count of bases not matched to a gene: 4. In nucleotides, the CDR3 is TGTGCCAGCAGCTTAGGACAGGGGGTGAGTTCACCCCTCCACTTT. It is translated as CASSLGQGVSSPLHF.

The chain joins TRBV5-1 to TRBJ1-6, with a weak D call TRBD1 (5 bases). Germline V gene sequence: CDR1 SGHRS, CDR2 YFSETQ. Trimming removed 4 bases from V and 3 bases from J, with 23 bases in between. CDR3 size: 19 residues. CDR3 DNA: TGCGCCAGCAGCATGACCGGGACTCCGGGAGGGGACTATAATTCACCCCTCCACTTT. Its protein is CASSMTGTPGGDYNSPLHF.

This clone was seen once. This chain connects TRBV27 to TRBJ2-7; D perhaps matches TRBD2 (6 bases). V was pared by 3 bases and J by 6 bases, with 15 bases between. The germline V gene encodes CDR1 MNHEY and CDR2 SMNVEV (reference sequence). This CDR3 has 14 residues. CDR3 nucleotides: TGTGCCAGCAGTTTTTTTGGCGGGGCGGTCGAGCAGTACTTC. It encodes CASSFFGGAVEQYF.

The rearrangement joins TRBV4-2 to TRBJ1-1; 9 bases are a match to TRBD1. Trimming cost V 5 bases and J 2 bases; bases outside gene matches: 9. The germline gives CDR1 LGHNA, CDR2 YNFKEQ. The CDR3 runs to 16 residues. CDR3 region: CASSNGTGHRNTEAFF. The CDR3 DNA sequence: TGTGCCAGCAGCAACGGGACAGGGCACAGAAACACTGAAGCTTTCTTT.

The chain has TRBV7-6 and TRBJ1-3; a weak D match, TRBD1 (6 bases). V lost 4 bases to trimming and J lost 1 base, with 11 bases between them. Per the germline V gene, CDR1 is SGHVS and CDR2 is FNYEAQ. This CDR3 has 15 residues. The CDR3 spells CASSSWQGSGNTIYF. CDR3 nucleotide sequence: TGTGCCAGCAGCTCATGGCAGGGGTCTGGAAACACCATATATTTT.

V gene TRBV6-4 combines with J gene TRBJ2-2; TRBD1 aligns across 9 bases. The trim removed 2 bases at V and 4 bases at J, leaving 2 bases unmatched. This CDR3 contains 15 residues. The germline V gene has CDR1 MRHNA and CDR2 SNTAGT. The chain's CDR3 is CASSDGQGSTGELFF. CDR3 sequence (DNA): TGTGCCAGCAGTGACGGACAGGGGAGCACCGGGGAGCTGTTTTTT.

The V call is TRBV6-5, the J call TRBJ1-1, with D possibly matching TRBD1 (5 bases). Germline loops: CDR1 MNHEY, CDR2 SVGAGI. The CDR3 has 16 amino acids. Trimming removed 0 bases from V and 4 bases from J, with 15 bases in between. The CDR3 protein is CASSYSLGGGGTEAFF. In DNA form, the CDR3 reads TGTGCCAGCAGTTACTCCCTCGGGGGAGGTGGCACTGAAGCTTTCTTT.

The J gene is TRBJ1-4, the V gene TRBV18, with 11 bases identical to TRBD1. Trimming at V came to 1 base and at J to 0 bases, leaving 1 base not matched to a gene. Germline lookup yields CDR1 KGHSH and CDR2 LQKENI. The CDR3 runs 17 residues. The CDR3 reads CASSPRGQGATNEKLFF. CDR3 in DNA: TGTGCCAGCTCACCACGGGGACAGGGGGCAACTAATGAAAAACTGTTTTTT.

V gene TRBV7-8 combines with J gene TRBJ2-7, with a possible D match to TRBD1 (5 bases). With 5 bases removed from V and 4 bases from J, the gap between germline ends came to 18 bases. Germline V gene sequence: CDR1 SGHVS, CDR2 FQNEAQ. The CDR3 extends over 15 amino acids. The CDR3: CASSPRAGFGYEQYF. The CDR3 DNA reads TGTGCCAGCAGCCCAAGGGCAGGGTTTGGTTACGAGCAGTACTTC.

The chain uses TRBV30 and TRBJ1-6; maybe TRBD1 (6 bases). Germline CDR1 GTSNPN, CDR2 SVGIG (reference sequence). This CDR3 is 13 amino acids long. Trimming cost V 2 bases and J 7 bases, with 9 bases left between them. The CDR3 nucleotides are TGTGCCTGGAGTTCCGACAGGAATTCACCCCTCCACTTT. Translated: CAWSSDRNSPLHF.

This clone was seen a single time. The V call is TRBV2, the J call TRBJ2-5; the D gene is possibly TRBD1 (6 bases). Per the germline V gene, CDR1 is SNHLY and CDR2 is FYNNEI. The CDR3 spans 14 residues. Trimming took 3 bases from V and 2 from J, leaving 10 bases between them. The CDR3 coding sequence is TGTGCCAGCAGTGAGGACAGCGATCAAGAGACCCAGTACTTC. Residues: CASSEDSDQETQYF. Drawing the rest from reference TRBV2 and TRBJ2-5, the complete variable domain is EPEVTQTPSHQVTQMGQEVILRCVPISNHLYFYWYRQILGQKVEFLVSFYNNEISEKSEIFDDQFSVERPDGSNFTLKIRSTKLEDSAMYFCASSEDSDQETQYFGPGTRLLVL.

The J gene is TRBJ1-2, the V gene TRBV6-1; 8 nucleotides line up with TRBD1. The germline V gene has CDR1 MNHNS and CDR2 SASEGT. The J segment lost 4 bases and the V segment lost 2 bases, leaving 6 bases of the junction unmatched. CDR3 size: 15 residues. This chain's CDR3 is CASSEQGAVGYGYTF. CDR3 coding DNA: TGTGCCAGCAGTGAACAGGGGGCGGTTGGCTATGGCTACACCTTC.

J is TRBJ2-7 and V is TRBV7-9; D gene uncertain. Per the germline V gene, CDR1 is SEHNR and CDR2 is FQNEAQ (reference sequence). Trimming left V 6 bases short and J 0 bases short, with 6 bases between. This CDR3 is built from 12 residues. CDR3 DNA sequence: TGTGCCAGCAGTACAATCTCCTACGAGCAGTACTTC. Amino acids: CASSTISYEQYF.